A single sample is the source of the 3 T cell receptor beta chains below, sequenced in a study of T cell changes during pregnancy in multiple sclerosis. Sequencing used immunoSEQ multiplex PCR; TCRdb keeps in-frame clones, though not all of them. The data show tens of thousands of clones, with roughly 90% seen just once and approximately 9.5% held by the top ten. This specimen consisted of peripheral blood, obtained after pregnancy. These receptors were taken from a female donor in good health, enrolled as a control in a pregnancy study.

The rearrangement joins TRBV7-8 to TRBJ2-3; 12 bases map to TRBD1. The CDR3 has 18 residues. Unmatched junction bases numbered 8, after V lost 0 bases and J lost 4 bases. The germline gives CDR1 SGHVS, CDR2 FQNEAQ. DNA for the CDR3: TGTGCCAGCAGCTTAGCAGGTGGGGGACAGGGGGCCCCAGATACGCAGTATTTT. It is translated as CASSLAGGGQGAPDTQYF.

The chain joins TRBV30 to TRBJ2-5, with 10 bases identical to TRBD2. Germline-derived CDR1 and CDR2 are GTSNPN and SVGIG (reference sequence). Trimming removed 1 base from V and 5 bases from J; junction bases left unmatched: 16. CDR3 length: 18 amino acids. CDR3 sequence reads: CAWSEGRLAGATRETQYF. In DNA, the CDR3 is TGTGCCTGGAGTGAAGGGCGGCTAGCGGGGGCCACGAGGGAGACCCAGTACTTC. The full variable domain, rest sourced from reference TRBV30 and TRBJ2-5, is SQTIHQWPATLVQPVGSPLSLECTVEGTSNPNLYWYRQAAGRGLQLLFYSVGIGQISSEVPQNLSASRPQDRQFILSSKKLLLSDSGFYLCAWSEGRLAGATRETQYFGPGTRLLVL.

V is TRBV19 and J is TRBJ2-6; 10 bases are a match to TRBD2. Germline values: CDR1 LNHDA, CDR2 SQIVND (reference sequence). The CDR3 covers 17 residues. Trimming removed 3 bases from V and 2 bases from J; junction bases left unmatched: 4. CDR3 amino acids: CASSMGTSETGANVLTF. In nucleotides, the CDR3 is TGTGCCAGTAGTATGGGGACTAGCGAGACTGGGGCCAACGTCCTGACTTTC.